This is a list of T cell receptor beta chains from one sample in a study of blood T cell repertoires in COVID-19. Using immunoSEQ multiplex PCR, the repertoire was profiled, and TCRdb retains in-frame clones only, with some absent. In the table there are approximately 300,000 clones, 65% to 85% of which are singletons. The specimen sequenced was peripheral blood. The receptor source for this set is a woman in her forties or fifties with acute or convalescent COVID-19. Both conserved end residues are part of each CDR3. D genes are given only for firm matches. Rows give clone size only sometimes, using once, few, many, or a class for an expanded clone.

d_call,v_call,clone_size,j_call,cdr3_nt,cdr3_aa
NA,TRBV29-1,NA,TRBJ2-7,TGCAGCGTTGAAGATAGCGGGACAGAGACCTACGAGCAGTACTTC,CSVEDSGTETYEQYF
NA,TRBV19,NA,TRBJ1-4,TGTGCCAGTAGTATAGAGGGAGGGGCTTCTAATGAAAAACTGTTTTTT,CASSIEGGASNEKLFF
TRBD1,TRBV5-1,NA,TRBJ2-3,TGCGCCAGCAGCTTCACACAGGGGGCGGATACGCAGTATTTT,CASSFTQGADTQYF
NA,TRBV13,NA,TRBJ2-5,TGTGCCAGCAGCTTAGTCGGGGGAGTGGGTCAAGAGACCCAGTACTTC,CASSLVGGVGQETQYF
TRBD1,TRBV30,NA,TRBJ1-2,TGTGCCGGTTGGACAGGGCACGGCTACACCTTC,CAGWTGHGYTF
TRBD2,TRBV7-2,NA,TRBJ2-3,TGTGCCAGCAGCTCACTAACTAGCGGGGGCGGTGATACGCAGTATTTT,CASSSLTSGGGDTQYF
NA,TRBV7-8,NA,TRBJ1-5,TGTGCCAGCAGTTTCGCAGTGAATAGCAATCAGCCCCAGCATTTT,CASSFAVNSNQPQHF
NA,TRBV10-3,NA,TRBJ2-1,TGTGCCATTTCGGAGGCCGGGAATGAGCAGTTCTTC,CAISEAGNEQFF
NA,TRBV6-6,NA,TRBJ1-2,TGTGCCAGCAGTTACTCGACGTCAGCGAGTACCTATGGCTACACCTTC,CASSYSTSASTYGYTF
TRBD2,TRBV10-3,NA,TRBJ2-1,TGTGCCATCAGTGAGCCCGGGACTAGCGGAGACAATGAGCAGTTCTTC,CAISEPGTSGDNEQFF
NA,TRBV7-2,NA,TRBJ1-1,TGTGCCAGCACCCGTACCCCCGGCACTGAAGCTTTCTTT,CASTRTPGTEAFF
TRBD2,TRBV19,NA,TRBJ2-5,TGTGCCAGTAGTGCCGGGACTAGTGTAGAGACCCAGTACTTC,CASSAGTSVETQYF
TRBD2,TRBV3-1/TRBV3-2,NA,TRBJ2-3,TGTGCCAGCAGCCATTATAGGGGAGGGGCGACAGATACGCAGTATTTT,CASSHYRGGATDTQYF
TRBD2,TRBV19,NA,TRBJ2-1,TGTGCCAGTACCATTAGCGGGAGTGCCTACAATGAGCAGTTCTTC,CASTISGSAYNEQFF
TRBD2,TRBV30,NA,TRBJ2-7,TGTGCCTGGAGTGCCGGGACTAGCCCCCACGAGCAGTACTTC,CAWSAGTSPHEQYF
TRBD1,TRBV5-1,NA,TRBJ2-4,TGCGCCAGCAGCTTGGCCCCGGGACAGGGAATTGTTCAGTACTTC,CASSLAPGQGIVQYF
NA,TRBV24-1,NA,TRBJ2-3,TGTGCCACCAGGGAGACAGCCTCTGGAGATACGCAGTATTTT,CATRETASGDTQYF
TRBD1,TRBV5-1,NA,TRBJ1-1,TGCGCCAGCAGCGAGGGACAGGGGTTGAACACTGAAGCTTTCTTT,CASSEGQGLNTEAFF
TRBD1,TRBV29-1,NA,TRBJ2-5,TGCAGCGTTGAATTGCTGGACAGGGCAAAAGAGACCCAGTACTTC,CSVELLDRAKETQYF
NA,TRBV9,NA,TRBJ1-2,TGTGCCAGCAGCGTAGATCCAGCTAACTATGGCTACACCTTC,CASSVDPANYGYTF
NA,TRBV18,NA,TRBJ1-1,TGTGCCAGCTCACCGGCAGGGCTGGACACTGAAGCTTTCTTT,CASSPAGLDTEAFF
NA,TRBV30,NA,TRBJ2-2,TGTGCGAAGGGGCGGTACACCGGGGAGCTGTTTTTT,CAKGRYTGELFF
TRBD2,TRBV3-1/TRBV3-2,once,TRBJ2-5,TGTGCCAGCAGCCCCTCTAGCGGGGGCCCCGAGACCCAGTACTTC,CASSPSSGGPETQYF
TRBD1,TRBV28,NA,TRBJ1-5,TGTGCCAGCAGTTTCGGGACAGGGGTTGGGCAGCCCCAGCATTTT,CASSFGTGVGQPQHF
NA,TRBV5-4,NA,TRBJ1-5,TGTGCCAGCAGCCAAGGGACTGAGAATCAGCCCCAGCATTTT,CASSQGTENQPQHF
TRBD1,TRBV13,NA,TRBJ2-2,TGTGCCAGCACGGACAGGGGGAAGACCGGGGAGCTGTTTTTT,CASTDRGKTGELFF
NA,TRBV7-2,few,TRBJ1-6,TGTGCCAGCAGCCCCCCCCAGGGCAGAAATAATTCACCCCTCCACTTT,CASSPPQGRNNSPLHF
NA,TRBV9,NA,TRBJ1-1,TGTGCCAGCAGCGCGGAAGCAGGGGTGGCTTTCTTT,CASSAEAGVAFF